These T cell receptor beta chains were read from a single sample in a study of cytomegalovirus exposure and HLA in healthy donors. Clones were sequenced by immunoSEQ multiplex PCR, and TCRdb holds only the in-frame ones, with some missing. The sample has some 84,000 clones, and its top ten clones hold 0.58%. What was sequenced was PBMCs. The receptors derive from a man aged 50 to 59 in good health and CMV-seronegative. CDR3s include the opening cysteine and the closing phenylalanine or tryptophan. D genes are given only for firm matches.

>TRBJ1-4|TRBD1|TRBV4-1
TGCGCCAGCAGCGCCGGGACAGGGAGTGAAAAACTGTTTTTT
CASSAGTGSEKLFF
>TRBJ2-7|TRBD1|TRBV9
TGTGCCAGCAGCGCCCAGACAAGTTCCAGACAGGGAATCTCCTACGAGCAGTACTTC
CASSAQTSSRQGISYEQYF
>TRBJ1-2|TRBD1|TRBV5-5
TGTGCCAGCAGCTTGGTGCGGGTGACAGGGGACTATGGCTACACCTTC
CASSLVRVTGDYGYTF
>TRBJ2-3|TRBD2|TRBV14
TGTGCCAGCAGCCAACTAGCGGGGGTGAATACGCAGTATTTT
CASSQLAGVNTQYF
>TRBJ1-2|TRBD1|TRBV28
TGTGCCAGCAGTCCCCAACAGGGGATTCAGTGGGCTTGGGATGGCTACACCTTC
CASSPQQGIQWAWDGYTF
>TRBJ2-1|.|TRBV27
TGTGCCAGCAGTTTGGCAGGGTTAGGGCCCTCTAATGAGCAGTTCTTC
CASSLAGLGPSNEQFF
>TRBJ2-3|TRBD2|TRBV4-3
TGCGCCAGCAGCTCCATAGCGGGGGGCACAGATACGCAGTATTTT
CASSSIAGGTDTQYF
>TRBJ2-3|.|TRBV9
TGTGCCAGCAGCGTATGGGGGGGCGGCACAGATACGCAGTATTTT
CASSVWGGGTDTQYF
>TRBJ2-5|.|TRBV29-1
TGCAGCGTTGCGTCCGGGGAGACCCAGTACTTC
CSVASGETQYF
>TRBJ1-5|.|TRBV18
TGTGCCAGCTCACCTCTCGGGGATCAGCCCCAGCATTTT
CASSPLGDQPQHF
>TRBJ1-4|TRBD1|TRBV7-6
TGTGCCAGCAGCTCGGGACAGGGTTTTGAAAAACTGTTTTTT
CASSSGQGFEKLFF
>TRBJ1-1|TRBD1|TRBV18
TGTGCCAGCTCGTTTACAGGGGGCACTGAAGCTTTCTTT
CASSFTGGTEAFF